The T cell receptor (beta chain) under discussion was sequenced for a study of monozygotic twins with inflammatory bowel disease. This CDR3 region has 12 residues. After re-calling the 5' RACE reads, TCRdb lists one entry per CDR3 protein, DNA absent. The record lists roughly 300,000 distinct CDR3 sequences, of which the ten most abundant hold 5.6%. Whole-study results and caveats: Distinguishing T cell subtypes was not possible.

With respect to this clonotype: Its antigen is still unknown.

The source is a human donor with ulcerative colitis or Crohn's disease, or a healthy co-twin of an affected twin (not recorded which). Sequencing used blood. The V call is TRBV12-3 or TRBV12-4, the J call TRBJ2-4; TCRdb calls TRBD2, which cannot be checked without DNA. This CDR3 is CASRGQGGIQYF.